The 20 T cell receptor beta chains below were found in one sample sequenced in a study of blood T cells in healthy people across ages. The second PCR ran about 6 to 11 cycles with a sample-barcoded 5' primer and J-beta primers. TCRdb called the 5' RACE reads again in MiXCR, with one record for every CDR3 protein. The sample carries roughly 900,000 distinct CDR3 sequences, about 30% recorded once. Sample: blood. The receptors were gathered from a woman over 75 in good health.

At least ten counts were recorded for this clonotype. V usage is TRBV12-3 or TRBV12-4 and J usage is TRBJ2-3, with D possibly called TRBD1 or TRBD2 (5 bases each). V lost 5 bases and J 0 bases, leaving 12 bases between the germline ends. The length of the CDR3 is 15 residues. As DNA, the CDR3 is TGTGCCAGCAGTCAATACAGGACTAGCACAGATACGCAGTATTTT. Encoded protein: CASSQYRTSTDTQYF.

This clonotype has a handful of counts. This chain uses TRBV4-3 with TRBJ1-2, with 7 bases that match TRBD1. The V and J ends lost 1 base and 4 bases, in that order; junction bases with no gene match: 3. The germline gives CDR1 LGHNA, CDR2 YSLEER. The CDR3 is 14 amino acids. DNA for the CDR3: TGCGCCAGCAGCCAAGCTTGGACAGGCTATGGCTACACCTTC. The encoded protein is CASSQAWTGYGYTF.

This clonotype was counted a few times. This chain uses TRBV6-6 with TRBJ2-2; D uncertain. The germline V and J ends were trimmed by 4 bases and 6 bases, with 9 bases remaining between them. Germline V gene data show CDR1 as MNHNY and CDR2 as SVGAGI (reference sequence). This CDR3 is built from 13 residues. The DNA of the CDR3 is TGTGCCAGCAGTTTAAAAAAACCCGGGGAGCTGTTTTTT. This codes for CASSLKKPGELFF.

This clonotype has more than one count but fewer than ten. A much larger clone lies one base from this, so it may be a read error. V is TRBV12-3 or TRBV12-4 and J is TRBJ2-1, with a possible D match to TRBD1 (6 bases). The last part of the DNA fits TRBJ2-7 better; the J call may be wrong. The CDR3 sequence is 18 residues long. The CDR3 region is CASSSKVGSQGSRNEQYF. The CDR3, as DNA: TGTGCCAGCAGCTCCAAAGTAGGCTCACAGGGTTCACGCAATGAGCAGTACTTC.

In its sample, this clonotype was seen many times. This chain joins TRBV10-3 and TRBJ1-2; 7 nucleotides line up with TRBD1. J was trimmed by 4 bases and V by 1 base; bases with no gene match: 12. The germline CDR1 and CDR2 sequences are ENHRY and SYGVKD. This CDR3 region has 17 residues. Here the CDR3 DNA reads TGTGCCATCAGTGAGTTCCGGACAGGTCGCCGTTCCTATGGCTACACCTTC. Translating it yields CAISEFRTGRRSYGYTF.

This clonotype appeared many times. The rearrangement joins TRBV20-1 to TRBJ2-3; D may be TRBD2 (7 bases). The CDR3 totals 13 residues. Trimming shortened V by 6 bases and J by 2 bases, and 12 bases separated the two germline ends. The germline V gene has CDR1 DFQATT and CDR2 SNEGSKA (reference sequence). Here the CDR3 DNA reads TGCAGTGCCCGAGGGGGGGTCACAGATACGCAGTATTTT. The encoded protein is CSARGGVTDTQYF.

The table lists this clonotype with many counts. The chain is built from TRBV7-8 and TRBJ2-3; D uncertain. Germline V CDR1 and CDR2: SGHVS, FQNEAQ. With 5 bases removed from V and 2 bases from J, the gap between germline ends came to 11 bases. The CDR3 runs 14 residues. CDR3 coding DNA: TGTGCCAGCAGCCCGAAATGGGTCACAGATACGCAGTATTTT. This encodes CASSPKWVTDTQYF.

Worth noting for this clonotype: A much more abundant neighbour one base away suggests this may be a read error. The J gene is TRBJ2-5, the V gene TRBV7-8; D is ambiguous. CDR3 length: 18 amino acids. Germline CDR1 reads SGHVS; CDR2 reads FQNEAQ. Deletions cut 0 bases from V and 5 bases from J, with 22 bases between. CDR3 nucleotides: TGTGCCAGCAGCTTAGCATCGGCGAACAGTATCCCCCGGGAGACCCAGTACTTC. Translating it yields CASSLASANSIPRETQYF.

The CDR3 loop reads CASTPRALSGNTIYF. The CDR3 DNA reads as TGTGCCAGCACCCCCCGGGCACTCTCTGGAAACACCATATATTTT. V usage is TRBV5-5 and J usage is TRBJ1-3, with no clear D. V dropped 6 bases and J dropped 0 bases, with 13 bases sitting between them. The CDR3 sequence is 15 residues long. CDR1 is SGHKS and CDR2 is YYEKEE in the germline V gene (reference sequence).

This chain uses TRBV3-1 with TRBJ2-3; 11 bases align to TRBD2. The CDR3 spans 16 residues. Trimming at V came to 0 bases and at J to 2 bases, leaving 1 base not matched to a gene. Germline CDR1 reads LGHDT; CDR2 reads YNNKEL (reference sequence). CDR3 in amino acids: CASSQETSGDTDTQYF. DNA of the CDR3: TGTGCCAGCAGCCAAGAGACTAGCGGGGACACAGATACGCAGTATTTT.

A remark on this clonotype: Being one base from a much bigger clone, this may be a read error. The V call is TRBV10-1, the J call TRBJ2-1; TRBD1 agrees at 8 bases. CDR1 is WNHNN and CDR2 is SYGVQD in the germline V gene (reference sequence). The length of the CDR3 is 14 residues. For the CDR3, the DNA is TGCGCCAGCAGTAGGACAGGGAGCTACAATAAGCAGTTCTTC. Protein sequence: CASSRTGSYNKQFF.

This clonotype was counted a single time. Given the absence of the conserved phenylalanine or tryptophan at the CDR3 end, a read error is likely. The chain employs TRBV6-1 and TRBJ2-4; 10 bases align to TRBD2. With the DNA end fitting TRBJ2-5 better, the J assignment may be wrong. The CDR3 is made up of 14 amino acids. Germline V gene lookup returns CDR1 MNHNS and CDR2 SASEGT. CDR3 loop: CASSSGGAGETQYI. The CDR3 DNA is TGTGCCAGCAGTAGCGGGGGGGCCGGGGAGACCCAGTACATC.

This clonotype occurred a few times. The CDR3 protein is CATSRDPGGTDTQYF. DNA of the CDR3: TGTGCCACCAGCAGAGATCCAGGGGGCACAGATACGCAGTATTTT. The chain couples TRBV15 to TRBJ2-3, with D possibly being TRBD1 (6 bases). The V gene's germline CDR1 is LNHNV and CDR2 YYDKDF (reference sequence). This CDR3 spans 15 amino acids. Deletions cut 0 bases from V and 1 base from J, with 8 bases between.

The chain couples TRBV18 to TRBJ1-1; TRBD1 matches at 9 bases. Germline CDR1 reads KGHSH; CDR2 reads LQKENI. The CDR3 has 15 residues. Trimming took 2 bases from V and 5 from J; bases not matched to a gene: 6. The CDR3: CASSPARQGVTEAFF. The DNA of the CDR3 is TGTGCCAGCTCACCAGCCCGACAGGGGGTTACTGAAGCTTTCTTT. Looking up the rest from reference TRBV18 and TRBJ1-1 gives the full variable domain: NAGVMQNPRHLVRRRGQEARLRCSPMKGHSHVYWYRQLPEEGLKFMVYLQKENIIDESGMPKERFSAEFPKEGPSILRIQQVVRGDSAAYFCASSPARQGVTEAFFGQGTRLTVV.

This clonotype was recorded a few times. The chain is built from TRBV5-6 and TRBJ2-1; TRBD2 aligns across 13 bases. Germline lookup yields CDR1 SGHDT and CDR2 YYEEEE. This CDR3 has 13 amino acids. V lost 7 bases and J lost 12; bases outside the gene matches: 7. The CDR3 coding sequence is TGTGCCAGCTTGACTAGCGGGGGGACAGGGCAGTTCTTC. This codes for CASLTSGGTGQFF.

The genes are TRBV13 and TRBJ2-6; weak D call: TRBD1 (5 bases). From germline, CDR1 is PRHDT and CDR2 FYEKMQ (reference sequence). This CDR3 has 16 residues. The V end lost 5 bases, the J end lost 0 bases, and 11 bases lay between the germline ends. CDR3 residues: CASSTRQSSGANVLTF. CDR3 sequence (DNA): TGTGCCAGCAGCACCAGACAGAGCTCTGGGGCCAACGTCCTGACTTTC.

This clonotype was seen at least ten times. This sequence joins TRBV6-5 and TRBJ2-3; 9 nucleotides line up with TRBD2. The CDR3 runs 18 residues. The germline V gene has CDR1 MNHEY and CDR2 SVGAGI. Trimming took 0 bases from V and 5 from J; bases not matched to a gene: 12. The CDR3 sequence: CASSYSSGGPAVGDTQYF. For the CDR3, the DNA is TGTGCCAGCAGTTACTCTAGCGGGGGCCCGGCGGTCGGAGATACGCAGTATTTT.

V gene TRBV20-1 combines with J gene TRBJ1-5, with D perhaps matching TRBD1 (5 bases). The CDR3 is made up of 16 amino acids. Between the trimmed V and J ends, which lost 2 bases and 1 base, there was a span of 15 bases. Germline V gene lookup returns CDR1 DFQATT and CDR2 SNEGSKA (reference sequence). CDR3 in amino acids: CSARYGQYRSNQPQHF. The CDR3 nucleotides read TGCAGTGCTAGATACGGACAATATAGGAGCAATCAGCCCCAGCATTTT.

This clonotype has only a few counts. V usage is TRBV2 and J usage is TRBJ1-2; TRBD1 might be the D (5 bases). With 2 bases removed from V and 8 bases from J, the gap between germline ends came to 18 bases. In germline, CDR1 is SNHLY, CDR2 FYNNEI. The CDR3 length is 15 residues. CDR3 DNA sequence: TGTGCCAGCAGTGAATCTCGACAGCGTATTGGCGGCTACACCTTC. Translating it yields CASSESRQRIGGYTF.

This clonotype has a handful of counts. The V call is TRBV19, the J call TRBJ1-2; no definite D call. There are 12 residues in the CDR3. V was clipped by 7 bases and J by 2 bases, with 8 bases between them. Germline CDR1 is LNHDA and CDR2 is SQIVND (reference sequence). In DNA, the CDR3 is TGTGCCAGTACCAAAACGAACTATGGCTACACCTTC. Its translation is CASTKTNYGYTF. Combining the CDR3 with reference TRBV19 and TRBJ1-2 gives the whole variable domain DGGITQSPKYLFRKEGQNVTLSCEQNLNHDAMYWYRQDPGQGLRLIYYSQIVNDFQKGDIAEGYSVSREKKESFPLTVTSAQKNPTAFYLCASTKTNYGYTFGSGTRLTVV.